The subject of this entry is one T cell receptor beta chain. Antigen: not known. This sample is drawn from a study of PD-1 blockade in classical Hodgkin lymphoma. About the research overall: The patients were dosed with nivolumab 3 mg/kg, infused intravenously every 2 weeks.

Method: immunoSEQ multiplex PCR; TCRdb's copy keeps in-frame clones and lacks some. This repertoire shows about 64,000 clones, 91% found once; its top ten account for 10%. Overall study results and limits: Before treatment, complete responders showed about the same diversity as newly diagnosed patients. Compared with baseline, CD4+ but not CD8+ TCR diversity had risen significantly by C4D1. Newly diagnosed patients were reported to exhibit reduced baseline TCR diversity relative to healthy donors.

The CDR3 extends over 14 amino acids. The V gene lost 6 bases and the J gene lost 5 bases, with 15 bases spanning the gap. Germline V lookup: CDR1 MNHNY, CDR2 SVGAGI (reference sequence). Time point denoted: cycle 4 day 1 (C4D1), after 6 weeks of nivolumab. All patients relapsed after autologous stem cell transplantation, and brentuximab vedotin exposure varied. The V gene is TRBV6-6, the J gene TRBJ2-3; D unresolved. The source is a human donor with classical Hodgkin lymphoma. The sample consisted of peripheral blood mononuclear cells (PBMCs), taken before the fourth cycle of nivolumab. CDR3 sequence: CASRQRWLGDTQYF. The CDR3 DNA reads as TGTGCCAGCAGACAGAGATGGCTAGGAGATACGCAGTATTTT.